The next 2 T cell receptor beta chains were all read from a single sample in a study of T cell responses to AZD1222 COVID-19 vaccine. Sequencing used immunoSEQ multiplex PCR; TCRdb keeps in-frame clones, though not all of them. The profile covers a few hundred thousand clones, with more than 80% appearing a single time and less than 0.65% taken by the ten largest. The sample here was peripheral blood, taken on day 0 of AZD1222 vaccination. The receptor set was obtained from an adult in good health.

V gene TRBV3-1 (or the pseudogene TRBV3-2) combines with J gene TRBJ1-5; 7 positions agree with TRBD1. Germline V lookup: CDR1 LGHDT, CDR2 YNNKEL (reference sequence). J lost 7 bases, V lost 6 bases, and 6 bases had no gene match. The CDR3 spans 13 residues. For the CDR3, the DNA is TGTGCCAGCAGGTTACAGGGGCAACAGCCCCAGCATTTT. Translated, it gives CASRLQGQQPQHF.

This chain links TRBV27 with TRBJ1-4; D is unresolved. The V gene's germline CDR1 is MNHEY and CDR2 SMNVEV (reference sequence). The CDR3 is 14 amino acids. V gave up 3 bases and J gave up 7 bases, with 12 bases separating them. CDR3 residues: CASSLSVVGEKLFF. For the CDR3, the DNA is TGTGCCAGCAGTTTGTCCGTCGTGGGTGAAAAACTGTTTTTT.